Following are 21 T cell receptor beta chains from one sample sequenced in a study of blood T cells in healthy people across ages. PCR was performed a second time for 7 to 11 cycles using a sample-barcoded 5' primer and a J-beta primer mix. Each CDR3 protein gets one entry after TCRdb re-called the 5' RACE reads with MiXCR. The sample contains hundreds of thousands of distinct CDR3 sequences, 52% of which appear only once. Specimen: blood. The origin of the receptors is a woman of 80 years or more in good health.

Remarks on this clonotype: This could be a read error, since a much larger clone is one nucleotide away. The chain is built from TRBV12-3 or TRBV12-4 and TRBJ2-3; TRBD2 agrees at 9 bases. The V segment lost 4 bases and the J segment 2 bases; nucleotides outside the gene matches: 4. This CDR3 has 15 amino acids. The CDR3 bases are TGTGCCAGCAGTTCGACTAGCGGATTCACAGATACGCAGTATTTT. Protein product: CASSSTSGFTDTQYF.

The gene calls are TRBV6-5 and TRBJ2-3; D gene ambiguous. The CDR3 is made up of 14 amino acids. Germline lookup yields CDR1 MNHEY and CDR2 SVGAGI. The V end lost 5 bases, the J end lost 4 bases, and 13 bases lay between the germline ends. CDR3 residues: CASSPTMVADTQYF. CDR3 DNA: TGTGCCAGCAGTCCAACAATGGTTGCAGATACGCAGTATTTT.

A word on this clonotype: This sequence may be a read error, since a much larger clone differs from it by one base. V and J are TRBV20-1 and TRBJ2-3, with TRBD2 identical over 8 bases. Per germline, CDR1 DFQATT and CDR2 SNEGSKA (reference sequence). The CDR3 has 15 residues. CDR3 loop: CNASRAGAGSDTQYF. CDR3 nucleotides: TGCAATGCTAGTCGAGCGGGGGCGGGATCAGATACGCAGTATTTT.

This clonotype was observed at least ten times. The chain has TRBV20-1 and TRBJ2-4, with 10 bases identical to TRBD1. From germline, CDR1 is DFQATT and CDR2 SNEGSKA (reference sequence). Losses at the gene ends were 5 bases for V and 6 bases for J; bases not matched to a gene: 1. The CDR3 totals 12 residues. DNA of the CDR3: TGCAGTGCTGGGACAGGGGTAAACATTCAGTACTTC. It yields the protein CSAGTGVNIQYF.

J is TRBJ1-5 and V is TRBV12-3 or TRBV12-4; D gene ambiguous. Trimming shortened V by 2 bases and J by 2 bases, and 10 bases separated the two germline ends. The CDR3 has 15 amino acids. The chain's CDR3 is CASSLRGMGNQPQHF. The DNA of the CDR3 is TGTGCCAGCAGTTTACGGGGTATGGGCAATCAGCCCCAGCATTTT.

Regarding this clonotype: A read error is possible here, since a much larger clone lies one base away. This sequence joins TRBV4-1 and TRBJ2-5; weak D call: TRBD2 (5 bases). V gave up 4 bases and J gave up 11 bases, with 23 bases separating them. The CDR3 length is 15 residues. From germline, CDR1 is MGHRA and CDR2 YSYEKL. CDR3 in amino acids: CASSPVERSGGEQYF. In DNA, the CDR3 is TGCGCCAGCAGCCCGGTCGAGCGGAGTGGAGGTGAGCAGTACTTC.

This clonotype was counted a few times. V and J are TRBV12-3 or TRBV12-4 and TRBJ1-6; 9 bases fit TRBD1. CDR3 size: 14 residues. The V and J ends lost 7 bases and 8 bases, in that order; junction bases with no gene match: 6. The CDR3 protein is CASTQGDRDSPLHF. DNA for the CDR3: TGTGCCAGCACCCAAGGGGACAGGGATTCACCCCTCCACTTT.

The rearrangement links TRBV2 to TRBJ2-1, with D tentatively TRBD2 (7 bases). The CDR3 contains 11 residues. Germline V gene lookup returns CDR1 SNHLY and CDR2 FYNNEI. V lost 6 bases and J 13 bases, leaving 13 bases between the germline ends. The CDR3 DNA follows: TGTGCCAGCAGAACGGGGGGCGCACAGTTCTTC. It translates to CASRTGGAQFF.

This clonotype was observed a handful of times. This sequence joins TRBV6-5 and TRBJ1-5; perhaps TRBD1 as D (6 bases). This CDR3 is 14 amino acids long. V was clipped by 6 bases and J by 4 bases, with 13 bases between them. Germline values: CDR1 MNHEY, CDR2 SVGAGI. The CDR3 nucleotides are TGTGCCAGCAGCGGCAGGGGAATAAATCAGCCCCAGCATTTT. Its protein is CASSGRGINQPQHF.

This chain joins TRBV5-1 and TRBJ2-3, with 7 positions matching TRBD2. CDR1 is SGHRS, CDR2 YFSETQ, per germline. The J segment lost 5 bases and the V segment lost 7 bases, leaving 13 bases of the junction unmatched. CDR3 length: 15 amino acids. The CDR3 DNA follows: TGCGCCAGCTGGAGCGGGGATTTATACCAAGATACGCAGTATTTT. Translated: CASWSGDLYQDTQYF.

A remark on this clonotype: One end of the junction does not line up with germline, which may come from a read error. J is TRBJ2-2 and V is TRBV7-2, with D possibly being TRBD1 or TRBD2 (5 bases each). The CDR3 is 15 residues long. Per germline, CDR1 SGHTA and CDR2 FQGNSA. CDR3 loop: CVSSQKGRGSGELFF. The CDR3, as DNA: TGTGTCAGCAGTCAGAAGGGGCGAGGGTCCGGGGAGCTGTTTTTT.

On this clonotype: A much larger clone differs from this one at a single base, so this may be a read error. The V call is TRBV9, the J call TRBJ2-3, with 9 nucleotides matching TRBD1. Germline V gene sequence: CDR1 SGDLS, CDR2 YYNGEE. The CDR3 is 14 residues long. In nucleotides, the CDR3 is TGTGCCGGCAGCCGGACAGGGGTTGGAGATGCGCAGTATTTT. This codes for CAGSRTGVGDAQYF.

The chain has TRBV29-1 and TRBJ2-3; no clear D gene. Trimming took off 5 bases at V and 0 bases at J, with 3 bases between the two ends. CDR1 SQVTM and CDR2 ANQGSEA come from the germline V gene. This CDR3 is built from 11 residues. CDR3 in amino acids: CSVPSTDTQYF. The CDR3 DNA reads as TGCAGCGTTCCGAGCACAGATACGCAGTATTTT.

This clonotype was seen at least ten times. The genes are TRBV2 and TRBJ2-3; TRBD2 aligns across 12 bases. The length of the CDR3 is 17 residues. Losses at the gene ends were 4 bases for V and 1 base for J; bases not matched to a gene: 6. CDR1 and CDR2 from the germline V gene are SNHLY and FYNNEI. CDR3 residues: CASSGLAGARGTDTQYF. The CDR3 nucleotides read TGTGCCAGCAGTGGACTAGCGGGGGCTAGGGGCACAGATACGCAGTATTTT.

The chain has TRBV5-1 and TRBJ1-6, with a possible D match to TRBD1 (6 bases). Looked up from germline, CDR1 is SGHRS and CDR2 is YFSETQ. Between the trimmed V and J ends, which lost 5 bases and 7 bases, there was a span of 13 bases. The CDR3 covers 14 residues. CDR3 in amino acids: CASSSGERNSPLHF. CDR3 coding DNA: TGCGCCAGCAGTTCAGGGGAGCGGAATTCACCCCTCCACTTT.

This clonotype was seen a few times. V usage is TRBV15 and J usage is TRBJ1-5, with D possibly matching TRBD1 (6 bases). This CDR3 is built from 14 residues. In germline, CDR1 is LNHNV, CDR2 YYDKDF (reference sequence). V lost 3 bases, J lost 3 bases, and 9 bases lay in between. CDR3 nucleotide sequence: TGTGCCACCAGCAGGACAGGTAACAATCAGCCCCAGCATTTT. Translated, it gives CATSRTGNNQPQHF.

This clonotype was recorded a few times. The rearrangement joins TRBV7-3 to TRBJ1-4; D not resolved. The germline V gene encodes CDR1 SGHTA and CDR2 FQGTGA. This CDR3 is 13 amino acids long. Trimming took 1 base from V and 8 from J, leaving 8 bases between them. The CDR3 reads CASSLKGGEKLFF. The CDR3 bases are TGTGCCAGCAGCTTAAAGGGAGGAGAAAAACTGTTTTTT.

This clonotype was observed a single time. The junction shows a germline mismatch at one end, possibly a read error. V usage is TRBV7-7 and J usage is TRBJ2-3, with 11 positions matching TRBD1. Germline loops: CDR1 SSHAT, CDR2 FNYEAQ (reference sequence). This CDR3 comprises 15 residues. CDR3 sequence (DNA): TGTGCTAGCAGCCCCGGGACAGGGGGTACAGATACGCAGTATTTT. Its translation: CASSPGTGGTDTQYF.

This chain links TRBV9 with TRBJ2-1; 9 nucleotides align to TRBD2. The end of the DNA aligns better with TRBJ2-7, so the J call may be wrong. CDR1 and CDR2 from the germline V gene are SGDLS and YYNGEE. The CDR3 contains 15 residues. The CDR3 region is CASRKLAGSYNEQYF. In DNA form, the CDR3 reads TGTGCCAGCAGAAAACTAGCGGGCTCCTACAATGAGCAGTACTTC.

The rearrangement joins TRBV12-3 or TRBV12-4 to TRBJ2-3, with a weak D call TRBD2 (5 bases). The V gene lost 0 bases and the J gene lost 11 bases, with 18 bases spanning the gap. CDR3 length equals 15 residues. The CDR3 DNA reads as TGTGCCAGCAGTTTAGCCGGGGTGAGCGCAGATGTGCAGTATTTT. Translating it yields CASSLAGVSADVQYF.

CDR3 DNA sequence: TGTGCCAGCAGCCTAGGCTTGGCTCCCAAATTCAGAGAGACCCAGTACTTC. Translating it yields CASSLGLAPKFRETQYF. The chain combines TRBV12-3 or TRBV12-4 with TRBJ2-5; no clear D. V was pared by 6 bases and J by 4 bases, with 24 bases between. The CDR3 consists of 17 residues.